Listed below are T cell receptor beta chains from one sample, sequenced in a study of identical twins. From the 5' RACE reads, TCRdb called clonotypes with MiXCR, one entry per CDR3 protein. The table includes 450,000 or so distinct CDR3 sequences, about 14% detected once. Another study also made use of these data, one on yellow fever vaccine responses in identical twins.

Sequenced material: CD4+ T cells sorted from blood. These receptor sequences come from a woman younger than 35 in good health. Both conserved end residues are part of each CDR3. D genes are given only for firm matches. The size entry is marked missing in some rows and otherwise reads once, few, many or a size class.

v_gene: TRBV6-5; d_gene: .; len: 15; abundance: .; j_gene: TRBJ2-7; CDR3aa: CASSYSNSKQYEQYF; CDR3nt: TGTGCCAGCAGTTACTCGAACTCAAAACAGTACGAGCAGTACTTC
v_gene: TRBV4-1; d_gene: TRBD1; len: 16; abundance: few; j_gene: TRBJ1-2; CDR3aa: CASSQLGTVRDYGYTF; CDR3nt: TGCGCCAGCAGCCAGTTGGGGACAGTACGTGACTATGGCTACACCTTC
v_gene: TRBV12-3/TRBV12-4; d_gene: TRBD1; len: 16; abundance: .; j_gene: TRBJ2-3; CDR3aa: CASSHPRTGSTDTQYF; CDR3nt: TGTGCCAGCAGTCACCCCCGGACAGGGAGCACAGATACGCAGTATTTT
v_gene: TRBV30; d_gene: .; len: 12; abundance: few; j_gene: TRBJ2-5; CDR3aa: CAWSNRGETQYF; CDR3nt: TGTGCCTGGAGCAATAGGGGGGAGACCCAGTACTTC
v_gene: TRBV5-1; d_gene: TRBD1; len: 16; abundance: .; j_gene: TRBJ2-2; CDR3aa: CASSFWQGANTGELFF; CDR3nt: TGCGCCAGCAGCTTTTGGCAGGGGGCGAACACCGGGGAGCTGTTTTTT
v_gene: TRBV12-3/TRBV12-4; d_gene: .; len: 14; abundance: .; j_gene: TRBJ2-1; CDR3aa: CASSLDSRPTEQFF; CDR3nt: TGTGCCAGCAGTTTAGACTCCCGGCCCACCGAGCAGTTCTTC
v_gene: TRBV7-6; d_gene: .; len: 19; abundance: few; j_gene: TRBJ2-2; CDR3aa: CASSLIPWTGTKNTGELFF; CDR3nt: TGTGCCAGCAGCTTAATTCCGTGGACCGGGACAAAGAACACCGGGGAGCTGTTTTTT
v_gene: TRBV6-5; d_gene: .; len: 15; abundance: few; j_gene: TRBJ2-1; CDR3aa: CASSYPASAGYEQFF; CDR3nt: TGTGCCAGCAGTTACCCGGCAAGCGCAGGGTATGAGCAGTTCTTC
v_gene: TRBV4-2; d_gene: TRBD2; len: 17; abundance: .; j_gene: TRBJ2-3; CDR3aa: CASSQGFSGLAADTQYF; CDR3nt: TGTGCCAGCAGCCAAGGCTTTTCGGGACTAGCGGCAGATACGCAGTATTTT
v_gene: TRBV3-1; d_gene: .; len: 15; abundance: few; j_gene: TRBJ2-3; CDR3aa: CASSQDLLTTDTQYF; CDR3nt: TGTGCCAGCAGCCAAGATCTTCTGACCACAGATACGCAGTATTTT
v_gene: TRBV20-1; d_gene: .; len: 11; abundance: few; j_gene: TRBJ2-5; CDR3aa: CSASPGETQYF; CDR3nt: TGCAGTGCTTCCCCGGGAGAGACCCAGTACTTC
v_gene: TRBV7-2; d_gene: TRBD1; len: 16; abundance: .; j_gene: TRBJ2-3; CDR3aa: CASSSPGQGAKDTQYF; CDR3nt: TGTGCCAGCAGCTCTCCGGGACAGGGGGCGAAAGATACGCAGTATTTT
v_gene: TRBV10-3; d_gene: .; len: 14; abundance: .; j_gene: TRBJ2-7; CDR3aa: CAIRRQGGLYEQYF; CDR3nt: TGTGCCATCAGACGACAGGGAGGCCTCTACGAGCAGTACTTC
v_gene: TRBV7-2; d_gene: .; len: 15; abundance: few; j_gene: TRBJ2-3; CDR3aa: CASSLVGGHTDTQYF; CDR3nt: TGTGCCAGCAGCTTAGTAGGGGGTCACACAGATACGCAGTATTTT
v_gene: TRBV5-1; d_gene: TRBD1; len: 14; abundance: few; j_gene: TRBJ2-3; CDR3aa: CASGRQGGTDTQYF; CDR3nt: TGCGCCAGCGGGAGACAGGGAGGCACAGATACGCAGTATTTT
v_gene: TRBV7-2; d_gene: .; len: 16; abundance: .; j_gene: TRBJ2-2; CDR3aa: CASSLYGGSNTGELFF; CDR3nt: TGTGCCAGCAGCTTATACGGCGGGTCGAACACCGGGGAGCTGTTTTTT
v_gene: TRBV20-1; d_gene: .; len: 14; abundance: .; j_gene: TRBJ2-1; CDR3aa: CSAAGQSTYNEQFF; CDR3nt: TGCAGTGCAGCAGGACAAAGTACGTACAATGAGCAGTTCTTC
v_gene: TRBV5-1; d_gene: .; len: 14; abundance: few; j_gene: TRBJ1-5; CDR3aa: CASSDGTEGQPQHF; CDR3nt: TGCGCCAGCAGCGATGGGACGGAGGGCCAGCCCCAGCATTTT
v_gene: TRBV4-3; d_gene: TRBD1; len: 17; abundance: many; j_gene: TRBJ1-3; CDR3aa: CASSQDVGQPSGNTIYF; CDR3nt: TGCGCCAGCAGCCAAGATGTGGGACAGCCCTCTGGAAACACCATATATTTT
v_gene: TRBV5-1; d_gene: .; len: 15; abundance: .; j_gene: TRBJ1-5; CDR3aa: CASTRVGGPGQPQHF; CDR3nt: TGCGCCAGCACCCGAGTGGGGGGGCCCGGGCAGCCCCAGCATTTT
v_gene: TRBV7-2; d_gene: TRBD2; len: 16; abundance: few; j_gene: TRBJ2-2; CDR3aa: CASSRTSGPNTGELFF; CDR3nt: TGTGCCAGCAGCCGGACTAGCGGACCGAACACCGGGGAGCTGTTTTTT
v_gene: TRBV15; d_gene: .; len: 14; abundance: .; j_gene: TRBJ2-2; CDR3aa: CATGDQGLDGELFF; CDR3nt: TGTGCCACGGGGGATCAGGGGTTGGACGGGGAGCTGTTTTTT
v_gene: TRBV2; d_gene: .; len: 11; abundance: .; j_gene: TRBJ2-7; CDR3aa: CASSISGEQYF; CDR3nt: TGTGCCAGCAGTATCTCGGGCGAGCAGTACTTC
v_gene: TRBV18; d_gene: .; len: 16; abundance: .; j_gene: TRBJ2-1; CDR3aa: CASSPALLDSSNEQFF; CDR3nt: TGTGCCAGCTCACCAGCGTTGTTGGACTCAAGCAATGAGCAGTTCTTC
v_gene: TRBV6-5; d_gene: TRBD1; len: 14; abundance: few; j_gene: TRBJ1-4; CDR3aa: CASSYEAGGEKLFF; CDR3nt: TGTGCCAGCAGTTACGAGGCAGGGGGTGAAAAACTGTTTTTT
v_gene: TRBV25-1; d_gene: .; len: 17; abundance: .; j_gene: TRBJ2-3; CDR3aa: CASSEAGVGFRTDTQYF; CDR3nt: TGTGCCAGCAGTGAAGCAGGCGTCGGATTCCGCACAGATACGCAGTATTTT